Sequencing of this T cell receptor beta chain was carried out in a study of blood T cells in healthy people across ages. Study-level points and caveats: It was the long-lived donors that had more naive CD4+ cells and higher diversity than aged donors.

With respect to this clonotype: What it binds is not known.

Trimming pared 2 bases from V and 6 bases from J, leaving 13 bases between. CDR1 and CDR2 (germline): SGHRS, YFSETQ. CDR3 length equals 14 residues. A second PCR, run for roughly 7 to 12 cycles, used a sample-barcoded 5' primer plus a J-beta primer mix. A template-switch adaptor containing 12 random nucleotides labeled each cDNA molecule. TCRdb re-analysed the 5' RACE reads in MiXCR, keeping a single row per CDR3 protein. The table has 750,000 to 950,000 distinct CDR3 sequences, 25% to 35% seen once. Another study also made use of these data, one on T cells of mothers and their children.

The chain has TRBV5-1 and TRBJ2-3, with unresolved D. The receptor was derived from a woman aged 40-49 years in good health. Sample: blood. CDR3 region: CASSLDPRDDTQYF. The CDR3 DNA follows: TGCGCCAGCAGCTTAGACCCTCGCGATGATACGCAGTATTTT.